The clone carrying this T cell receptor beta chain was found many times. The antigen remains undetermined. This entry comes from a study of beta chain features in type 1 diabetes. Regarding the study as a whole: High TCR expression in some cells could lead to their over-representation in cDNA sequencing.

The germline V gene has CDR1 MNHNS and CDR2 SASEGT. Between the trimmed V and J ends, which lost 0 bases and 9 bases, there was a span of 12 bases. This CDR3 contains 14 residues. Sequenced material consisted of expressed TCRB transcripts (all of the isolated RNA was reverse transcribed). Clones were sequenced by immunoSEQ multiplex PCR, and TCRdb holds only the in-frame ones, with some missing. Of around 300,000 clones listed, about 8% are singletons. This sequence joins TRBV6-1 and TRBJ1-3; D remains unclear. This sequence was found in a young woman in good health. The specimen was central memory CD4+ T cells from blood. The DNA for the CDR3 is TGTGCCAGCAGTGAAGCGTTCGGGTTAAGCACCATATATTTT. This codes for CASSEAFGLSTIYF.